This T cell receptor beta chain was captured by sequencing in a study of blood T cell repertoires in COVID-19. As for the study in general: From the United States, Italy and Spain came samples of acute and convalescent COVID-19. The analysed material was cDNA or gDNA that came from T cells, B-cell-depleted T cells, or PBMCs.

The ends were cut back, 6 bases at V and 1 base at J, with 15 bases in the middle. The germline V gene encodes CDR1 ENHRY and CDR2 SYGVKD. The length of the CDR3 is 15 residues. As handled by the study authors: Amplification of reference gene primers was used by the study to estimate nucleated cell counts. Sequencing was performed with immunoSEQ multiplex PCR; in TCRdb, only in-frame clones are kept and a portion is missing. V and J calls plus clone size are reproduced from that table; the DNA served to infer D and trimming. The sample yields approximately 30,000 clones, 88% seen once. The chain links TRBV10-3 to TRBJ1-1; the D gene is possibly TRBD1 (5 bases). The TCR was taken from a woman older than 75 with active or convalescent COVID-19. The specimen was peripheral blood. In nucleotides, the CDR3 is TGTGCCATCAGACCAACCCCCGACAGGAACACTGAAGCTTTCTTT. Encoded protein: CAIRPTPDRNTEAFF.